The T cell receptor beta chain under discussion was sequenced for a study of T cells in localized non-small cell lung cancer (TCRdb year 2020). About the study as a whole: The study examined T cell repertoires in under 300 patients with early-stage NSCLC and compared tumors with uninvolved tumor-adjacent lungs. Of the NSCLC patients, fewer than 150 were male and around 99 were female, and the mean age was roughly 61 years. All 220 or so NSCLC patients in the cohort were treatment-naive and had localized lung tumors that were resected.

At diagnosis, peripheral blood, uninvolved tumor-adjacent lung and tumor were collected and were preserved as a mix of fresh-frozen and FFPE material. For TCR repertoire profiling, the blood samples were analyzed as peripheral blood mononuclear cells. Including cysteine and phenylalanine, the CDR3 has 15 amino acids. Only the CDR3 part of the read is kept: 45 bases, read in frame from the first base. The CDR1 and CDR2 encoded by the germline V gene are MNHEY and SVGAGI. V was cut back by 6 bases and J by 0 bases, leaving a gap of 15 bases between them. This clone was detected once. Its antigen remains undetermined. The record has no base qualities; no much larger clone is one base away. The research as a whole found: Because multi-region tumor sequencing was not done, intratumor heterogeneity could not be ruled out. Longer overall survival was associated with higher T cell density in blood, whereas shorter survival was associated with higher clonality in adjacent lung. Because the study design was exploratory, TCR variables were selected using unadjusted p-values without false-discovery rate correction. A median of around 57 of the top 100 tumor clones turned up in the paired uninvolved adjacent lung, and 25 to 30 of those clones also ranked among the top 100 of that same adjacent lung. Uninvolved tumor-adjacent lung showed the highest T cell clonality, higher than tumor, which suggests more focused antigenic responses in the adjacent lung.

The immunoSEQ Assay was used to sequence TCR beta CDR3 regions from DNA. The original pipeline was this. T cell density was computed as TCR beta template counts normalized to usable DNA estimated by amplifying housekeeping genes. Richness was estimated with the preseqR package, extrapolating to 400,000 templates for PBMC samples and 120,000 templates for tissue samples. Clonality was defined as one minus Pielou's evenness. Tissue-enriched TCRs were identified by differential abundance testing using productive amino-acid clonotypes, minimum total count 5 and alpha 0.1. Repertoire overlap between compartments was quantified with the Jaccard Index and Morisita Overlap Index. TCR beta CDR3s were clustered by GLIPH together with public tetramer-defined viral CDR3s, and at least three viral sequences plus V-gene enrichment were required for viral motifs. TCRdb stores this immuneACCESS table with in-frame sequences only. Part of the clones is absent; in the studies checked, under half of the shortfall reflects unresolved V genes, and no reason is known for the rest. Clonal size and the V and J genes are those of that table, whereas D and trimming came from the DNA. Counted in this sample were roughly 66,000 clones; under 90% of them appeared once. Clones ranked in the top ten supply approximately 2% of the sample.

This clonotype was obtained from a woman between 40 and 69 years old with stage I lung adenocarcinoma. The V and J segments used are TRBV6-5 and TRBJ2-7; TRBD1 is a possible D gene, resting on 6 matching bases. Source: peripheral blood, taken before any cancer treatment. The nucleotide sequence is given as TGTGCCAGCAGACTCCGACAGGATAGCTCCTACGAGCAGTACTTC. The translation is CASRLRQDSSYEQYF.